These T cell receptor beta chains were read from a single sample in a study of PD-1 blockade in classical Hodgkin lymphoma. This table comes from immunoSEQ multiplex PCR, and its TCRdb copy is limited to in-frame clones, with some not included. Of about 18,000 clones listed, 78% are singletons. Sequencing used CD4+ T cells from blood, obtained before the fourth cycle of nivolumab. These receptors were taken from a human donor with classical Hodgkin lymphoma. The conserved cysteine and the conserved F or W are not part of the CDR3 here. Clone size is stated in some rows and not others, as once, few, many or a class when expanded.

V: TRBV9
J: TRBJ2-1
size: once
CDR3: ASSQGYNEQF

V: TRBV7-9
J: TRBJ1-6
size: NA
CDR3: ASSLARGWNSPLH

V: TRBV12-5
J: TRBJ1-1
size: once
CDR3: ASVPGTGLRGAF

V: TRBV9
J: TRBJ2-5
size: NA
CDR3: ASSPGESWTQY

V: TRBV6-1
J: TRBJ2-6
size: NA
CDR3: ASSEGGSGANVLT

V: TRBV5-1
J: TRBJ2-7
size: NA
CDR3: ASSASQRNEQY

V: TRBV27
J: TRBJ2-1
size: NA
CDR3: ASSFMITGFEQF

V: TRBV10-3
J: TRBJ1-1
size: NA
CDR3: ATLGREGTEAF

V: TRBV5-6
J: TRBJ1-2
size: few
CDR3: ASSLADRVWYGYT

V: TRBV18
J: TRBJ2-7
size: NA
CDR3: AASRTELYEQY

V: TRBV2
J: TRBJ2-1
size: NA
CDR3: ASSGGSGTSGKHEQF

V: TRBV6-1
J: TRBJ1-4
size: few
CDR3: ASSEGDRNGEKLF

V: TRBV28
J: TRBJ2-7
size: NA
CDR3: ARVVRGMGSYEQY

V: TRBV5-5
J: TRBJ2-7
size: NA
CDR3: ASSFDGPEQY

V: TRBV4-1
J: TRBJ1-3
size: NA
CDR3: ASSQVVTVSGNTIY

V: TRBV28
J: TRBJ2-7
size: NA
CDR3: ASSLHGEYEQY

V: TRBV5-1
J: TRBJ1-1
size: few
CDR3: ASSAYRLNTEAF